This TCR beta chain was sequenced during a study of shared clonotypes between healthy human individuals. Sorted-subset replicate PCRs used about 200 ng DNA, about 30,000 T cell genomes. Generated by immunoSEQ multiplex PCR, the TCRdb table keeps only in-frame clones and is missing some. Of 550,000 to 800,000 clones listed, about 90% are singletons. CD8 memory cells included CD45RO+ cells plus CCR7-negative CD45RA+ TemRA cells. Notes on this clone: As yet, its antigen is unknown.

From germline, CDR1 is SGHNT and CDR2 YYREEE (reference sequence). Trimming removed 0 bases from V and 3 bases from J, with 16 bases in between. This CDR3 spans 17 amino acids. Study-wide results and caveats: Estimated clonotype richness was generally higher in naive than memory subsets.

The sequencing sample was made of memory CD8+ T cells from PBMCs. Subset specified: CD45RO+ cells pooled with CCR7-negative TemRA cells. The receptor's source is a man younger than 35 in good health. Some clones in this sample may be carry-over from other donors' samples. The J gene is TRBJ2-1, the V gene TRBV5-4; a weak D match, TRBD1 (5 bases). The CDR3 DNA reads TGTGCCAGCAGCTTGGAGTATCAGGGTGTATACTACAATGAGCAGTTCTTC. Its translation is CASSLEYQGVYYNEQFF.